The present TCR beta chain was sequenced within a study of cytomegalovirus exposure and HLA in healthy donors. On the study more broadly: From roughly 180 million T cells, an earlier analysis saw under 140 million unique TCR beta sequences.

As regards this clone: The antigen remains unidentified.

Vbeta (60) and Jbeta (13) primers were used in the PCR. The data were produced by immunoSEQ multiplex PCR, yet TCRdb's version contains in-frame clones alone and is incomplete. The sample has about 120,000 clones, about 8.6% seen once. The study's findings and limits: The investigators catalogued some 150 TCR beta chains as cytomegalovirus-associated. TRBV6-2, TRBV6-3 and some other V segments were excluded as indistinguishable.

The germline V gene has CDR1 SEHNR and CDR2 FQNEAQ (reference sequence). Trimming at V came to 4 bases and at J to 2 bases, leaving 7 bases not matched to a gene. The CDR3 is 15 residues long. The sequence came from a woman aged 40 to 50 in good health and CMV-seropositive. The chain has TRBV7-9 and TRBJ2-7; TRBD1 aligns across 8 bases. What was sequenced was PBMCs. The CDR3 DNA reads TGTGCCAGCAGCTCGCGGACAGGGCAGCCCTACGAGCAGTACTTC. This gives the protein CASSSRTGQPYEQYF.